These 30 T cell receptor beta chains originate from one sample sequenced in a study of cytomegalovirus exposure and HLA in healthy donors. 60 Vbeta and 13 Jbeta primers were used in PCR. This table comes from immunoSEQ multiplex PCR, and its TCRdb copy is limited to in-frame clones, with some not included. This table has fewer than 150,000 clones, over 50% appearing once. Input material: PBMCs. The receptors shown here come from a human donor in good health.

The gene calls are TRBV11-2 and TRBJ2-1, with 7 positions matching TRBD2. This CDR3 has 14 residues. J lost 3 bases, V lost 7 bases, and 6 bases had no gene match. Per the germline V gene, CDR1 is SGHAT and CDR2 is FQNNGV. The CDR3 sequence is CASTPSGVYNEQFF. CDR3 nucleotides: TGTGCCAGCACCCCTAGCGGAGTCTACAATGAGCAGTTCTTC.

For the CDR3, the DNA is TGTGCCATCAGCGTTGGGACAGGGATTACCTACGAGCAGTACTTC. This encodes CAISVGTGITYEQYF. V is TRBV10-3 and J is TRBJ2-7; 9 positions match TRBD1. The CDR3 is made up of 15 amino acids. J lost 2 bases, V lost 6 bases, and 8 bases had no gene match. The germline CDR1 and CDR2 sequences are ENHRY and SYGVKD.

V is TRBV18 and J is TRBJ2-2; tentative D call: TRBD1 (6 bases). This CDR3 region has 16 residues. V shed 1 base and J shed 0 bases, with 9 bases lying between them. The germline V gene encodes CDR1 KGHSH and CDR2 LQKENI. The CDR3 DNA follows: TGTGCCAGCTCACCACGACAGGACTCGAACACCGGGGAGCTGTTTTTT. The encoded protein is CASSPRQDSNTGELFF.

This clone showed up just a few times. V gene TRBV27 combines with J gene TRBJ2-7; the match to TRBD2 covers 9 bases. CDR3 length: 14 residues. The junction had 6 bases not matched to a gene; V was cut back by 6 bases and J by 3 bases. The germline gives CDR1 MNHEY, CDR2 SMNVEV (reference sequence). The CDR3 DNA reads TGTGCCAGCAGGTTAGCGGGAGTTAACTACGAGCAGTACTTC. The encoded protein is CASRLAGVNYEQYF.

The CDR3 DNA reads TGTGCCAGCAGTTTACACCGGGACAGGGGCCGAACTGGGGCCAACGTCCTGACTTTC. Protein: CASSLHRDRGRTGANVLTF. The V gene is TRBV28, the J gene TRBJ2-6; 10 bases fit TRBD1. The germline V gene has CDR1 MDHEN and CDR2 SYDVKM. Trimming removed 2 bases from V and 2 bases from J; junction bases left unmatched: 9. This CDR3 comprises 19 residues.

The rearrangement links TRBV5-4 to TRBJ2-3; 9 bases agree with TRBD2. The germline CDR1 and CDR2 sequences are SGHNT and YYREEE (reference sequence). There are 15 residues in the CDR3. With 4 bases clipped from V and 1 base from J, the junction kept 4 bases outside the gene matches. The CDR3 DNA reads as TGTGCCAGCAGCACCCGGACTAGCGGCACAGATACGCAGTATTTT. It translates to CASSTRTSGTDTQYF.

This rearrangement joins TRBV10-2 to TRBJ2-2; 12 bases fit TRBD1. The V gene end was trimmed by 0 bases and the J gene end by 3 bases; junction bases not matched to a gene: 14. The CDR3 spans 21 residues. From germline, CDR1 is WSHSY and CDR2 SAAADI. The CDR3 loop reads CASSESPGTGGASLYTGELFF. In nucleotides, the CDR3 is TGCGCCAGCAGTGAGTCACCCGGGACAGGGGGCGCAAGTCTGTACACCGGGGAGCTGTTTTTT.

The rearrangement links TRBV5-4 to TRBJ2-5; TRBD2 matches 14 bases. CDR1 SGHNT and CDR2 YYREEE come from the germline V gene (reference sequence). The V gene end was trimmed by 0 bases and the J gene end by 6 bases; junction bases not matched to a gene: 4. The CDR3 covers 16 residues. CDR3 amino acids: CASSLETSGRAKTQYF. The CDR3, as DNA: TGTGCCAGCAGCTTGGAGACTAGCGGGAGGGCCAAGACCCAGTACTTC.

This clone has a handful of counts. The gene calls are TRBV6-5 and TRBJ2-2, with 10 bases aligning to TRBD2. This CDR3 has 16 residues. Germline V gene data show CDR1 as MNHEY and CDR2 as SVGAGI. V lost 0 bases, J lost 5 bases, and 3 bases stayed unmatched. The CDR3 nucleotides read TGTGCCAGCAGTTACTCGACTAGCGGGTGGACCGGGGAGCTGTTTTTT. Translated: CASSYSTSGWTGELFF.

This chain joins TRBV10-3 and TRBJ2-2; 9 bases are shared with TRBD2. J was trimmed by 4 bases and V by 4 bases; bases with no gene match: 7. The CDR3 spans 16 residues. Looked up from germline, CDR1 is ENHRY and CDR2 is SYGVKD. The CDR3 sequence: CAISATSGYGTGELFF. CDR3 sequence (DNA): TGTGCCATCAGTGCCACTAGCGGGTATGGCACCGGGGAGCTGTTTTTT.

This clone appeared once. V and J are TRBV9 and TRBJ2-7, with a possible D match to TRBD1 (5 bases). The CDR3 has 14 residues. Germline V CDR1 and CDR2: SGDLS, YYNGEE. V was clipped by 3 bases and J by 6 bases, with 16 bases between them. CDR3 amino acids: CASSERHSRGEQYF. The CDR3 coding sequence is TGTGCCAGCAGCGAAAGACACTCAAGGGGCGAGCAGTACTTC.

The rearrangement uses TRBV7-2 and TRBJ2-1; D perhaps matches TRBD2 (8 bases). Germline V CDR1 and CDR2: SGHTA, FQGNSA. This CDR3 has 16 residues. Between the trimmed V and J ends, which lost 6 bases and 7 bases, there was a span of 22 bases. Here the CDR3 reads CASRFRGGTAGNEQFF. The CDR3 DNA is TGTGCCAGCAGGTTTCGGGGGGGGACAGCGGGGAATGAGCAGTTCTTC.

This chain uses TRBV27 with TRBJ2-7; 9 positions match TRBD2. The V and J ends lost 0 bases and 2 bases, in that order; junction bases with no gene match: 2. The CDR3 extends over 15 amino acids. Germline V lookup: CDR1 MNHEY, CDR2 SMNVEV (reference sequence). CDR3 sequence: CASSLSAGGPYEQYF. The CDR3 DNA reads TGTGCCAGCAGTTTATCAGCGGGAGGTCCCTACGAGCAGTACTTC.

V gene TRBV28 combines with J gene TRBJ2-3, with 7 bases aligning to TRBD2. Germline-derived CDR1 and CDR2 are MDHEN and SYDVKM. Trimming removed 6 bases from V and 5 bases from J; junction bases left unmatched: 20. This CDR3 is built from 18 residues. The CDR3: CASRSPNRLAGAGDTQYF. The CDR3 region has the DNA TGTGCCAGCAGGTCTCCCAACAGGTTGGCGGGAGCAGGAGATACGCAGTATTTT.

This chain joins TRBV28 and TRBJ2-2; perhaps TRBD2 as D (5 bases). V shed 6 bases and J shed 1 base, with 21 bases lying between them. Germline CDR1 is MDHEN and CDR2 is SYDVKM. The CDR3 runs to 18 residues. The DNA for the CDR3 is TGTGCCAGCAGCTTTGTGACTTCCCGGGAAGTGAACACCGGGGAGCTGTTTTTT. Protein: CASSFVTSREVNTGELFF.

The chain has TRBV9 and TRBJ2-7; 10 bases line up with TRBD2. V dropped 0 bases and J dropped 6; count of bases not matched to a gene: 6. The length of the CDR3 is 15 residues. The V gene's germline CDR1 is SGDLS and CDR2 YYNGEE. In DNA, the CDR3 is TGTGCCAGCAGCGTAGCTCCTAGCGGGAGTGGCGAGCAGTACTTC. It is translated as CASSVAPSGSGEQYF. The whole variable domain, remainder taken from reference TRBV9 and TRBJ2-7, is DSGVTQTPKHLITATGQRVTLRCSPRSGDLSVYWYQQSLDQGLQFLIQYYNGEERAKGNILERFSAQQFPDLHSELNLSSLELGDSALYFCASSVAPSGSGEQYFGPGTRLTVT.

This chain uses TRBV6-5 with TRBJ1-5, with 11 bases lining up with TRBD1. Trimming at V came to 5 bases and at J to 6 bases, leaving 6 bases not matched to a gene. Germline CDR1 is MNHEY and CDR2 is SVGAGI. This CDR3 region has 15 residues. The CDR3: CASSRTGGFRQPQHF. As DNA, the CDR3 is TGTGCCAGCAGTCGGACAGGGGGCTTTCGTCAGCCCCAGCATTTT.

This clone came up a few times. The chain links TRBV6-5 to TRBJ2-6; tentative D call: TRBD1 (6 bases). The V and J ends lost 7 bases and 1 base respectively, with 11 bases between them. CDR1 is MNHEY and CDR2 is SVGAGI in the germline V gene. There are 15 residues in the CDR3. For the CDR3, the DNA is TGTGCCAGCACTTATCAGGGGTCTGGGGCCAACGTCCTGACTTTC. This codes for CASTYQGSGANVLTF.

This clone was picked up a small number of times. V usage is TRBV6-6 and J usage is TRBJ1-1; D unresolved. The V end lost 2 bases, the J end lost 4 bases, and 11 bases lay between the germline ends. The germline V gene has CDR1 MNHNY and CDR2 SVGAGI (reference sequence). The CDR3 has 14 amino acids. The CDR3, as DNA: TGTGCCAGCAGTTACATGCTCGGGAGCACTGAAGCTTTCTTT. Translation: CASSYMLGSTEAFF.

This chain links TRBV9 with TRBJ1-1; D is uncertain. CDR1 SGDLS and CDR2 YYNGEE come from the germline V gene. This CDR3 has 13 residues. Trimming took 0 bases from V and 1 from J, leaving 4 bases between them. The CDR3, as DNA: TGTGCCAGCAGCGTAGCACAGAACACTGAAGCTTTCTTT. Protein: CASSVAQNTEAFF. The whole variable domain, filled in from reference TRBV9 and TRBJ1-1, reads DSGVTQTPKHLITATGQRVTLRCSPRSGDLSVYWYQQSLDQGLQFLIQYYNGEERAKGNILERFSAQQFPDLHSELNLSSLELGDSALYFCASSVAQNTEAFFGQGTRLTVV.

The J gene is TRBJ1-3, the V gene TRBV4-2, with D hard to call. The germline CDR1 and CDR2 sequences are LGHNA and YNFKEQ. The V end was cut by 1 base, the J end by 9 bases, with 19 bases between. The CDR3 loop spans 16 amino acids. CDR3 coding DNA: TGTGCCAGCAGCCAAGCGACCGGGAACAACCGGGTCACCATATATTTT. Amino acids: CASSQATGNNRVTIYF.

The genes are TRBV27 and TRBJ2-3, with 9 bases matching TRBD1. J lost 4 bases, V lost 5 bases, and 13 bases had no gene match. The germline gives CDR1 MNHEY, CDR2 SMNVEV (reference sequence). This CDR3 comprises 17 residues. CDR3 sequence (DNA): TGTGCCAGCAGTCCCCTGGGGGACAGGGTAGTCGCAGATACGCAGTATTTT. Its translation is CASSPLGDRVVADTQYF.

J is TRBJ2-3 and V is TRBV5-6, with 9 bases identical to TRBD2. CDR1 and CDR2 (germline): SGHDT, YYEEEE. Unmatched junction bases numbered 11, after V lost 1 base and J lost 5 bases. This CDR3 spans 17 amino acids. CDR3 in DNA: TGTGCCAGCAGCTTGTATGTTGTAGCGGGAGAGGTAGATACGCAGTATTTT. It yields the protein CASSLYVVAGEVDTQYF. The whole variable domain, filled in from reference TRBV5-6 and TRBJ2-3, reads DAGVTQSPTHLIKTRGQQVTLRCSPKSGHDTVSWYQQALGQGPQFIFQYYEEEERQRGNFPDRFSGHQFPNYSSELNVNALLLGDSALYLCASSLYVVAGEVDTQYFGPGTRLTVL.

The V and J genes are TRBV2 and TRBJ2-3, with a possible D match to TRBD2 (6 bases). This CDR3 is built from 14 residues. Germline V gives CDR1 SNHLY, CDR2 FYNNEI. V lost 3 bases and J 2 bases, leaving 9 bases between the germline ends. The CDR3 sequence: CASSEEGNTDTQYF. The CDR3 DNA follows: TGTGCCAGCAGTGAGGAGGGGAACACAGATACGCAGTATTTT.

The genes are TRBV27 and TRBJ2-3; 9 bases line up with TRBD2. V shed 2 bases and J 2 bases; nucleotides not matched to a gene: 5. The CDR3 contains 16 residues. Per the germline V gene, CDR1 is MNHEY and CDR2 is SMNVEV (reference sequence). Written as DNA, the CDR3 is TGTGCCAGCAGTTTAGGGCTAGCGGGACACACAGATACGCAGTATTTT. This encodes CASSLGLAGHTDTQYF.

The sample holds a few counts of this clone. The V and J genes are TRBV6-1 and TRBJ1-5, with D hard to call. The V end lost 7 bases, the J end lost 7 bases, and 20 bases lay between the germline ends. The V gene's germline CDR1 is MNHNS and CDR2 SASEGT. This CDR3 region has 15 residues. Here the CDR3 DNA reads TGTGCCAGCACCCTACTGGGTCGGAGTCGGCAGCCCCAGCATTTT. Its translation is CASTLLGRSRQPQHF.

CDR3 amino acids: CAISDEAGGRSEQYF. Written as DNA, the CDR3 is TGTGCCATCAGTGATGAGGCGGGAGGCCGGTCCGAGCAGTACTTC. The V call is TRBV10-3, the J call TRBJ2-7, with TRBD2 identical over 8 bases. The CDR3 contains 15 residues. Germline V gene lookup returns CDR1 ENHRY and CDR2 SYGVKD. Trimming at V came to 3 bases and at J to 6 bases, leaving 10 bases not matched to a gene.

The V and J genes are TRBV10-3 and TRBJ1-1, with 10 positions matching TRBD1. The CDR3 totals 16 residues. CDR1 and CDR2 from the germline V gene are ENHRY and SYGVKD. V gave up 7 bases and J gave up 0 bases; unmatched junction bases: 8. The CDR3 region is CAIKPGTGDLNTEAFF. CDR3 coding DNA: TGTGCCATCAAGCCCGGGACAGGGGACTTGAACACTGAAGCTTTCTTT.

This clone was counted only a few times. The chain recombines TRBV14 with TRBJ2-2, with D unclear. This CDR3 contains 18 residues. V lost 3 bases, J lost 0 bases, and 17 bases lay in between. Germline V CDR1 and CDR2: SGHDN, FVKESK. The CDR3: CASSHKAGGSTNTGELFF. The CDR3 nucleotides are TGTGCCAGCAGCCACAAAGCCGGCGGCAGCACGAACACCGGGGAGCTGTTTTTT.

The V gene is TRBV7-9, the J gene TRBJ2-2; perhaps TRBD2 as D (6 bases). Per the germline V gene, CDR1 is SEHNR and CDR2 is FQNEAQ (reference sequence). V was shortened by 2 bases and J by 1 base, with 8 bases between the two germline ends. CDR3 length equals 15 residues. CDR3 in amino acids: CASSLSGENTGELFF. The CDR3 DNA reads TGTGCCAGCAGCTTATCGGGAGAGAACACCGGGGAGCTGTTTTTT.